The 18 T cell receptor beta chains below all came from one sample that was sequenced in a study of OX40 agonist ivuxolimab in advanced cancers. Generated by immunoSEQ multiplex PCR, the TCRdb table keeps only in-frame clones and is missing some. The sample contains more than 20,000 clones, around 82% of which appear only once. The sequenced sample was CD4+ or CD8+ T cells sorted from blood, obtained in a trial of the OX40 agonist ivuxolimab. Receptors were obtained from an adult with an advanced solid tumor such as melanoma, head and neck, liver or kidney cancer.

Only one count was recorded for this clone. The V call is TRBV9, the J call TRBJ2-5; 8 nucleotides match TRBD2. The CDR3 sequence is 15 residues long. Germline V lookup: CDR1 SGDLS, CDR2 YYNGEE. V gave up 0 bases and J gave up 2 bases; unmatched junction bases: 3. The CDR3 DNA reads as TGTGCCAGCAGCGTAGCGGGGGGGCGACAAGAGACCCAGTACTTC. The encoded protein is CASSVAGGRQETQYF.

V and J are TRBV19 and TRBJ2-2; 9 bases fit TRBD1. The junction had 5 bases not matched to a gene; V was cut back by 7 bases and J by 5 bases. The CDR3 consists of 14 residues. Germline V lookup: CDR1 LNHDA, CDR2 SQIVND (reference sequence). CDR3 DNA: TGTGCCAGTAAAAGGACAGGGGAAACCGGGGAGCTGTTTTTT. It translates to CASKRTGETGELFF.

The rearrangement joins TRBV20-1 to TRBJ2-1; D perhaps matches TRBD1 (6 bases). Trimming took 5 bases from V and 7 from J, leaving 9 bases between them. Germline V lookup: CDR1 DFQATT, CDR2 SNEGSKA (reference sequence). The CDR3 has 11 residues. The CDR3 reads CSAGTFNEQFF. In DNA form, the CDR3 reads TGCAGTGCTGGGACATTTAATGAGCAGTTCTTC.

The chain's CDR3 is CASSEQVMNTEAFF. CDR3 DNA sequence: TGCGCCAGCAGCGAGCAGGTGATGAACACTGAAGCTTTCTTT. This chain joins TRBV5-1 and TRBJ1-1, with unresolved D. This CDR3 has 14 residues. Germline V gene lookup returns CDR1 SGHRS and CDR2 YFSETQ. V lost 4 bases, J lost 0 bases, and 10 bases lay in between.

About this clone itself: Other nucleotide sequences in the sample specify the same CDR3. In nucleotides, the CDR3 is TGTGCCAGCAGCCTCTCTCGGGGGGAGACCCAGTACTTC. Its protein is CASSLSRGETQYF. This rearrangement joins TRBV9 to TRBJ2-5; a weak D match, TRBD2 (6 bases). The CDR3 is 13 residues long. Trimming left V 4 bases short and J 5 bases short, with 12 bases between. Germline values: CDR1 SGDLS, CDR2 YYNGEE. Based on the CDR3 plus reference TRBV9 and TRBJ2-5, the full variable domain is DSGVTQTPKHLITATGQRVTLRCSPRSGDLSVYWYQQSLDQGLQFLIQYYNGEERAKGNILERFSAQQFPDLHSELNLSSLELGDSALYFCASSLSRGETQYFGPGTRLLVL.

J is TRBJ1-1 and V is TRBV7-3; TRBD1 agrees at 9 bases. The CDR3 has 17 residues. Germline V gives CDR1 SGHTA, CDR2 FQGTGA. V shed 5 bases and J 5 bases; nucleotides not matched to a gene: 15. Written as DNA, the CDR3 is TGTGCCAGCAGCCCTCGGACAGGGGCGCAAGGAAGTACTGAAGCTTTCTTT. Translated: CASSPRTGAQGSTEAFF.

Comment on this clone: With a much larger clone just one base away, this may be a read error. The rearrangement uses TRBV9 and TRBJ2-3; 7 nucleotides line up with TRBD2. Per the germline V gene, CDR1 is SGDLS and CDR2 is YYNGEE. The CDR3 totals 15 residues. V dropped 3 bases and J dropped 2; count of bases not matched to a gene: 6. The CDR3 sequence is CASSGGGGTTDTQYF. CDR3 coding DNA: TGTGCCAGCAGCGGGGGGGGAGGGACCACAGATACGCAGTATTTT.

This clone ranks as medium-sized (0.01 to 0.1%). The chain is built from TRBV9 and TRBJ1-2; TRBD1 aligns across 9 bases. The CDR3 sequence is 16 residues long. Germline V lookup: CDR1 SGDLS, CDR2 YYNGEE. The V segment lost 4 bases and the J segment 4 bases; nucleotides outside the gene matches: 11. CDR3 loop: CASSMSRDRVGYGYTF. Here the CDR3 DNA reads TGTGCCAGCAGCATGTCCCGGGACAGGGTGGGCTATGGCTACACCTTC. The whole variable domain, remainder taken from reference TRBV9 and TRBJ1-2, is DSGVTQTPKHLITATGQRVTLRCSPRSGDLSVYWYQQSLDQGLQFLIQYYNGEERAKGNILERFSAQQFPDLHSELNLSSLELGDSALYFCASSMSRDRVGYGYTFGSGTRLTVV.

This clone was recorded only once. The chain recombines TRBV2 with TRBJ2-2; 7 nucleotides align to TRBD1. J was trimmed by 3 bases and V by 5 bases; bases with no gene match: 6. The CDR3 covers 15 residues. Germline V gene data show CDR1 as SNHLY and CDR2 as FYNNEI. The CDR3 bases are TGTGCCAGCAGTAACTCGGGACAGTACACCGGGGAGCTGTTTTTT. Encoded protein: CASSNSGQYTGELFF.

The J gene is TRBJ2-7, the V gene TRBV10-1; 12 nucleotides line up with TRBD1. The CDR3 has 16 amino acids. The junction had 8 bases not matched to a gene; V was cut back by 5 bases and J by 3 bases. CDR1 and CDR2 (germline): WNHNN, SYGVQD (reference sequence). CDR3 loop: CASSYNRDRGLYEQYF. The CDR3 nucleotides are TGCGCCAGCAGTTACAACCGGGACAGGGGGCTCTACGAGCAGTACTTC.

This clone is a singleton in its sample. This chain links TRBV9 with TRBJ2-5; D unresolved. This CDR3 has 13 amino acids. V lost 4 bases, J lost 2 bases, and 9 bases lay in between. Germline values: CDR1 SGDLS, CDR2 YYNGEE. The CDR3 nucleotides read TGTGCCAGCAGCTTGGCCCGGCAAGAGACCCAGTACTTC. The encoded protein is CASSLARQETQYF.

This clone occurred once. The J gene is TRBJ1-4, the V gene TRBV7-2, with D possibly TRBD1 on 5 matching bases. The CDR3 spans 16 residues. Trimming took off 2 bases at V and 2 bases at J, with 12 bases between the two ends. Germline CDR1 reads SGHTA; CDR2 reads FQGNSA. The CDR3: CASSLISPGTNEKLFF. The CDR3 DNA reads TGTGCCAGCAGCTTAATAAGTCCAGGGACTAATGAAAAACTGTTTTTT. Together with reference TRBV7-2 and TRBJ1-4, the CDR3 gives the full variable domain: GAGVSQSPSNKVTEKGKDVELRCDPISGHTALYWYRQSLGQGLEFLIYFQGNSAPDKSGLPSDRFSAERTGGSVSTLTIQRTQQEDSAVYLCASSLISPGTNEKLFFGSGTQLSVL.

The gene calls are TRBV7-2 and TRBJ1-3; D remains ambiguous. Germline V lookup: CDR1 SGHTA, CDR2 FQGNSA. The CDR3 is 15 residues long. V lost 3 bases and J lost 0, with 9 bases in between. The CDR3 coding sequence is TGTGCCAGCAGCTTGACTGGCTACTCTGGAAACACCATATATTTT. Protein product: CASSLTGYSGNTIYF.

This clone was detected only a few times. This rearrangement joins TRBV7-2 to TRBJ1-4; no clear D gene. Germline CDR1 SGHTA, CDR2 FQGNSA. This CDR3 comprises 16 residues. The ends were cut back, 5 bases at V and 8 bases at J, with 21 bases in the middle. In nucleotides, the CDR3 is TGTGCCAGCAGCACCCCCGAGGAGGGCGATTGGGAAAAACTGTTTTTT. It yields the protein CASSTPEEGDWEKLFF.

V is TRBV7-6 and J is TRBJ2-1; D tentatively fits TRBD1 or TRBD2 (5 bases each). V gave up 5 bases and J gave up 5 bases, with 16 bases separating them. The CDR3 contains 15 residues. Germline lookup yields CDR1 SGHVS and CDR2 FNYEAQ. The CDR3 sequence: CASSTRGAAHNEQFF. CDR3 DNA: TGTGCCAGCAGCACGAGGGGCGCGGCGCACAATGAGCAGTTCTTC. Looking up the rest from reference TRBV7-6 and TRBJ2-1 gives the full variable domain: GAGVSQSPRYKVTKRGQDVALRCDPISGHVSLYWYRQALGQGPEFLTYFNYEAQQDKSGLPNDRFSAERPEGSISTLTIQRTEQRDSAMYRCASSTRGAAHNEQFFGPGTRLTVL.

The rearrangement joins TRBV7-9 to TRBJ1-6; D is perhaps TRBD1 (5 bases). The length of the CDR3 is 15 residues. The ends were cut back, 5 bases at V and 10 bases at J, with 18 bases in the middle. Germline values: CDR1 SEHNR, CDR2 FQNEAQ (reference sequence). The CDR3 sequence: CASSASGPSGSPLHF. CDR3 bases: TGTGCCAGCAGCGCCTCAGGGCCTTCCGGGTCACCCCTCCACTTT.

Only a few counts were recorded for this clone. The V and J genes are TRBV7-9 and TRBJ1-6; the D gene is possibly TRBD1 (5 bases). The CDR3 extends over 16 amino acids. Per the germline V gene, CDR1 is SEHNR and CDR2 is FQNEAQ (reference sequence). The V and J ends lost 5 bases and 8 bases respectively, with 19 bases between them. The CDR3 sequence: CASSLDGQVGYSPLHF. For the CDR3, the DNA is TGTGCCAGCAGCCTGGACGGACAAGTGGGATATTCACCCCTCCACTTT.

The rearrangement joins TRBV27 to TRBJ1-1; no firm D call. This CDR3 contains 12 residues. Per germline, CDR1 MNHEY and CDR2 SMNVEV (reference sequence). Deletions cut 5 bases from V and 5 bases from J, with 9 bases between. CDR3 loop: CASSDRSTEAFF. The CDR3 region has the DNA TGTGCCAGCAGTGATAGGTCTACTGAAGCTTTCTTT.